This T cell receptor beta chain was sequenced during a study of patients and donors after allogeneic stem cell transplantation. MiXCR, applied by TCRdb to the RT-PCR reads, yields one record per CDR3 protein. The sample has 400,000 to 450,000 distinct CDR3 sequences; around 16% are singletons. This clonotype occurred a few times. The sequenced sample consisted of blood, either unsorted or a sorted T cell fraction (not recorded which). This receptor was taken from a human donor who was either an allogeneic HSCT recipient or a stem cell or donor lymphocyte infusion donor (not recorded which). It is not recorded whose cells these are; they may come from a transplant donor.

CDR3 in DNA: TGTGCCAGCAGCCTTCCTGGACTAGCGGGGGGGCCAGATACGCAGTATTTT. Translating it yields CASSLPGLAGGPDTQYF. This chain connects TRBV3-1 to TRBJ2-3; 15 bases are shared with TRBD2. CDR1 and CDR2 from the germline V gene are LGHDT and YNNKEL (reference sequence). The V segment lost 4 bases and the J segment 4 bases; nucleotides outside the gene matches: 6. The CDR3 is made up of 17 amino acids.